This T cell receptor beta chain was profiled in a study of regulatory T cells in long-lasting Graves disease. General observations from the study: Persistent cases favored TRBV28, TRBJ1-2 and TRBJ2-5.

In its sample, this clonotype was seen many times. The antigen remains undetermined. Arm-PCR of CDR3 regions and iRepertoire HTBI primers were used to build TCR beta libraries. TCRdb reanalysed the multiplex PCR reads using MiXCR and keeps one entry per CDR3 protein. The sample lists hundreds of thousands of distinct CDR3 sequences, around 13% occurring once. The CDR3 is 11 residues long. Trimming stripped 10 bases from V and 6 bases from J, with 13 bases between. Germline V gene data show CDR1 as SNHLY and CDR2 as FYNNEI. The time point denotes: newly diagnosed GD, antithyroid drugs for less than 3 months. The TCR library was made from RNA that had been extracted from PBMCs in TRIzol. American Thyroid Association guidelines served as the basis for diagnosing Graves' disease. The sample also formed part of further work on T cells in Graves' hyperthyroidism and ophthalmopathy.

The sample consisted of peripheral blood mononuclear cells (PBMCs), taken at new diagnosis, from a patient treated with antithyroid drugs. The chain links TRBV2 to TRBJ2-7; D remains unclear. This receptor was obtained from a woman aged 25-40 years with Graves disease. The CDR3 spells CATRAVSEQYF. The CDR3 DNA is TGTGCCACCCGGGCCGTATCCGAGCAGTACTTC.